This is a list of T cell receptor beta chains from one sample in a study of regulatory T cells in long-lasting Graves disease. TCRdb recomputed calls from the multiplex PCR reads with MiXCR, one row per CDR3 protein. The data hold 560,000 or so distinct CDR3 sequences, with 15% to 20% observed a single time. The same sample was also studied in work on T cells in Graves' hyperthyroidism and ophthalmopathy.

Sequenced material: peripheral blood mononuclear cells (PBMCs), taken at new diagnosis, from a patient treated with antithyroid drugs. The receptors originated from a young man with Graves disease. CDR3s include the opening cysteine and the closing phenylalanine or tryptophan. D genes are given only for firm matches. The listing skips clone size in some rows; elsewhere it reads once, few, many or a size class.

clone_size d_call j_call v_call cdr3_aa cdr3_nt
many NA TRBJ1-5 TRBV20-1 CSARLEGGQPQHF TGCAGTGCTAGACTGGAGGGCGGTCAGCCCCAGCATTTT
few TRBD1 TRBJ2-7 TRBV9 CASSASGQGLEQYF TGTGCCAGCAGCGCCTCCGGACAGGGTCTCGAGCAGTACTTC
few TRBD1 TRBJ1-4 TRBV28 CASSPDRGLEKLFF TGTGCCAGCAGCCCGGACAGGGGGCTTGAAAAACTGTTTTTT
NA TRBD1 TRBJ1-6 TRBV5-6 CASSLMGDSPNSPLHF TGTGCCAGCAGCTTGATGGGGGACAGCCCTAATTCACCCCTCCACTTT
many TRBD2 TRBJ2-5 TRBV7-9 CASSFPRSGTSGQETQYF TGTGCCAGCAGCTTCCCCAGGTCCGGGACTAGCGGACAAGAGACCCAGTACTTC
NA NA TRBJ2-3 TRBV30 CACPGTDTQYF TGTGCCTGCCCGGGAACTGATACGCAGTATTTT
many TRBD2 TRBJ2-2 TRBV2 CASSPLAGGSTGELFF TGTGCCAGCAGCCCACTAGCGGGAGGTTCCACCGGGGAGCTGTTTTTT
few NA TRBJ1-3 TRBV7-8 CASRQGAPGNTIYF TGTGCCAGCAGACAAGGGGCACCTGGAAACACCATATATTTT
many NA TRBJ2-7 TRBV28 CASSLLGGSYEQYF TGTGCCAGCAGCCTCTTAGGGGGGTCCTACGAGCAGTACTTC
many TRBD2 TRBJ2-1 TRBV20-1 CSATGLAGAYNEQFF TGCAGTGCGACGGGACTAGCGGGCGCCTACAATGAGCAGTTCTTC
many TRBD1 TRBJ2-7 TRBV20-1 CSAIPGQAYEQYF TGCAGTGCCATTCCGGGACAGGCCTACGAGCAGTACTTC
many TRBD2 TRBJ2-1 TRBV7-2 CASSFTGTSGINEQFF TGTGCCAGCAGCTTTACCGGGACTAGCGGGATCAATGAGCAGTTCTTC
many NA TRBJ2-7 TRBV20-1 CSATNRWRSHEQYF TGCAGTGCTACCAACAGGTGGAGGTCTCACGAGCAGTACTTC
few NA TRBJ2-7 TRBV7-9 CASSLVLPTGYF TGTGCCAGCAGCTTAGTTTTACCTACGGGGTACTTC
many TRBD1 TRBJ2-7 TRBV7-3 CASSPGDRGTYEQYF TGTGCCAGCAGCCCCGGGGACAGGGGTACCTACGAGCAGTACTTC
many NA TRBJ1-1 TRBV12-5 CASGPTGSGEAFF TGTGCTAGTGGTCCCACAGGGTCCGGTGAAGCTTTCTTT
few TRBD2 TRBJ2-1 TRBV6-1 CASSPILAGGPVEQFF TGTGCCAGCAGCCCCATACTAGCGGGAGGGCCAGTTGAGCAGTTCTTC
NA NA TRBJ1-3 TRBV11-2 CASSLGWNTIYF TGTGCCAGCAGCTTAGGGTGGAACACCATATATTTT
NA TRBD2 TRBJ2-2 TRBV9 CASSPSLSGRNTGELFF TGTGCCAGCAGCCCTTCCCTTAGCGGGAGAAACACCGGGGAGCTGTTTTTT
NA NA TRBJ2-2 TRBV27 CASSLGRANTGELFF TGTGCCAGCAGTTTGGGCAGGGCGAACACCGGGGAGCTGTTTTTT
few NA TRBJ2-3 TRBV6-1 CASGIASVLGGTDTQYF TGTGCCAGCGGGATAGCCAGCGTCCTGGGTGGCACAGATACGCAGTATTTT
NA TRBD2 TRBJ2-5 TRBV5-1 CASSLGATSGVAQETQYF TGCGCCAGCAGCTTGGGGGCAACTAGCGGGGTTGCCCAAGAGACCCAGTACTTC
many NA TRBJ2-1 TRBV28 CASSFRSSYNEQFF TGTGCCAGCAGTTTTAGGAGCTCCTACAATGAGCAGTTCTTC
many TRBD2 TRBJ2-1 TRBV7-2 CASSLLAVNEQFF TGTGCCAGCAGCCTCCTAGCGGTGAATGAGCAGTTCTTC
NA NA TRBJ1-2 TRBV6-2/TRBV6-3 CASSYSGIYGYTF TGTGCCAGCAGTTACTCGGGGATATATGGCTACACCTTC
few NA TRBJ2-7 TRBV4-1 CASSQIMHAGTSYEQYF TGCGCCAGCAGCCAGATAATGCACGCAGGAACTTCCTACGAGCAGTACTTC
many NA TRBJ1-4 TRBV29-1 CSVSSGGGPEKLFF TGCAGCGTTTCGAGTGGAGGGGGGCCTGAAAAACTGTTTTTT
few NA TRBJ2-1 TRBV30 CAWSGLHYNEQFF TGTGCCTGGAGTGGCCTTCACTACAATGAGCAGTTCTTC
NA TRBD2 TRBJ2-1 TRBV15 CATSRDLASGRVNEQFF TGTGCCACCAGCAGAGATCTCGCTAGCGGGAGGGTGAATGAGCAGTTCTTC
NA TRBD1 TRBJ1-2 TRBV7-9 CASSPPTGRQDGYTF TGTGCCAGCAGCCCCCCGACAGGGAGGCAGGATGGCTACACCTTC
many NA TRBJ1-2 TRBV28 CASSPIPGRGGIGYTF TGTGCCAGCAGTCCCATCCCGGGGCGGGGGGGAATAGGCTACACCTTC
NA TRBD1 TRBJ1-5 TRBV19 CASCDRDSNQPQHF TGTGCCAGTTGCGACAGGGATAGCAATCAGCCCCAGCATTTT
NA NA TRBJ2-1 TRBV5-6 CASSIRDYPYEQFF TGTGCCAGCAGCATCCGGGATTACCCATATGAGCAGTTCTTC
NA NA TRBJ2-7 TRBV30 CAWSTGSYEQYF TGTGCCTGGAGTACCGGGTCCTACGAGCAGTACTTC